These 23 T cell receptor beta chains were all obtained from the same sample, sequenced in a study of response to subunit inactivated influenza vaccine. MiXCR, applied by TCRdb to the RT-PCR reads, yields one record per CDR3 protein. The data hold about 570,000 distinct CDR3 sequences, with 11% observed a single time. The data were also submitted as part of a second study, on T cells expressing NK-cell markers. From that paper: In generating TCR beta cDNA, 5'RACE template switching with UMIs was used.

The source was PBMCs from blood, collected on the day of vaccination. All receptors derive from a man aged 45-60 years who received an inactivated influenza vaccine.

The chain uses TRBV18 and TRBJ1-4, with TRBD1 matching over 10 bases. The J segment lost 7 bases and the V segment lost 4 bases, leaving 6 bases of the junction unmatched. CDR3 length: 15 residues. Germline values: CDR1 KGHSH, CDR2 LQKENI. The DNA for the CDR3 is TGTGCCAGCTCACAACGGACAGGGGGAATTGAAAAACTGTTTTTT. It specifies CASSQRTGGIEKLFF.

This clonotype was detected only a few times. This chain links TRBV15 with TRBJ1-6; TRBD1 matches 12 bases. With V trimmed by 0 bases and J by 9 bases, 3 bases remained unmatched. The CDR3 runs 16 residues. Germline V gene sequence: CDR1 LNHNV, CDR2 YYDKDF (reference sequence). The CDR3: CATSREGTGGASPLHF. Here the CDR3 DNA reads TGTGCCACCAGCAGAGAGGGGACAGGGGGCGCTTCACCCCTCCACTTT.

DNA of the CDR3: TGTGCCAGCAGCTTAAACGCCGGGACAGGGGGCACTGAAGCTTTCTTT. Translated: CASSLNAGTGGTEAFF. The chain has TRBV11-1 and TRBJ1-1; TRBD1 agrees at 11 bases. The V segment lost 2 bases and the J segment 4 bases; nucleotides outside the gene matches: 6. CDR3 length: 16 amino acids. Germline-derived CDR1 and CDR2 are SGHAT and FQDESV (reference sequence).

This clonotype was detected ten times or more. J is TRBJ1-2 and V is TRBV5-1; maybe TRBD1 (5 bases). From germline, CDR1 is SGHRS and CDR2 YFSETQ. V was clipped by 0 bases and J by 2 bases, with 11 bases between them. The CDR3 totals 15 residues. The CDR3 protein is CASSLVSGGNYGYTF. The CDR3 DNA is TGCGCCAGCAGCTTGGTCAGCGGGGGGAACTATGGCTACACCTTC.

The chain uses TRBV10-3 and TRBJ1-1; 8 positions agree with TRBD1. V was clipped by 9 bases and J by 3 bases; unmatched bases: 9. The CDR3 covers 14 residues. Per the germline V gene, CDR1 is ENHRY and CDR2 is SYGVKD. The CDR3 is CAISHRGADTEAFF. The CDR3 DNA sequence: TGTGCCATTAGCCACAGGGGGGCGGACACTGAAGCTTTCTTT.

This clonotype has ten or more counts. The rearrangement links TRBV7-9 to TRBJ1-6; D not certain. The CDR3 has 12 residues. CDR1 and CDR2 from the germline V gene are SEHNR and FQNEAQ (reference sequence). Trimming took 5 bases from V and 13 from J, leaving 12 bases between them. This CDR3 is CASSPSSGPLHF. CDR3 sequence (DNA): TGTGCCAGCAGCCCTAGCAGCGGGCCCCTCCACTTT. The whole variable domain, remainder taken from reference TRBV7-9 and TRBJ1-6, is DTGVSQNPRHKITKRGQNVTFRCDPISEHNRLYWYRQTLGQGPEFLTYFQNEAQLEKSRLLSDRFSAERPKGSFSTLEIQRTEQGDSAMYLCASSPSSGPLHFGNGTRLTVT.

This clonotype was found a few times. This chain connects TRBV5-4 to TRBJ2-6; tentatively, D is TRBD1 or TRBD2 (5 bases each). This CDR3 is 17 amino acids long. V lost 3 bases, J lost 1 base, and 14 bases lay in between. Germline V gene lookup returns CDR1 SGHNT and CDR2 YYREEE (reference sequence). The CDR3 nucleotides are TGTGCCAGCAGCTGGGACCTCGGAGTTTCTGGGGCCAACGTCCTGACTTTC. Residues: CASSWDLGVSGANVLTF.

This clonotype was seen a few times. The V gene is TRBV10-3, the J gene TRBJ1-2, with D maybe TRBD1 (6 bases). V was shortened by 10 bases and J by 2 bases, with 20 bases between the two germline ends. In germline, CDR1 is ENHRY, CDR2 SYGVKD. CDR3 size: 15 residues. The CDR3 protein is CATQDWTDTNYGYTF. The CDR3 nucleotides read TGTGCCACGCAAGACTGGACAGACACGAACTATGGCTACACCTTC.

This clonotype has more than one count but fewer than ten. The genes are TRBV19 and TRBJ1-1; D possibly corresponds to TRBD1 (5 bases). Germline-derived CDR1 and CDR2 are LNHDA and SQIVND (reference sequence). Trimming left V 8 bases short and J 2 bases short, with 15 bases between. The CDR3 contains 14 residues. In nucleotides, the CDR3 is TGTGCCAGTGGTCCGCAGGGAGATAACACTGAAGCTTTCTTT. Translating gives CASGPQGDNTEAFF.

This clonotype was seen many times. J is TRBJ2-2 and V is TRBV2; 12 bases fit TRBD2. Looked up from germline, CDR1 is SNHLY and CDR2 is FYNNEI. The CDR3 sequence is 14 residues long. J was trimmed by 5 bases and V by 7 bases; bases with no gene match: 2. The CDR3 here is CASKTSGGTGELFF. The CDR3 nucleotides read TGTGCCAGCAAGACTAGCGGGGGAACCGGGGAGCTGTTTTTT.

This clonotype turned up a few times. The CDR3 loop is CASSRAGRSYEQYF. CDR3 coding DNA: TGTGCCAGCAGCCGGGCAGGCAGATCCTACGAGCAGTACTTC. J is TRBJ2-7 and V is TRBV3-1; D is undetermined. In germline, CDR1 is LGHDT, CDR2 YNNKEL (reference sequence). V lost 4 bases and J lost 1, with 11 bases in between. The CDR3 sequence is 14 residues long.

The chain has TRBV6-2 or TRBV6-3 and TRBJ2-1, with 8 bases fitting TRBD1. Germline lookup yields CDR1 MNHEY and CDR2 SVGEGT. There are 15 residues in the CDR3. Unmatched junction bases numbered 2, after V lost 2 bases and J lost 2 bases. This chain's CDR3 is CASSYRTGTYNEQFF. The DNA for the CDR3 is TGTGCCAGCAGTTACCGGACAGGGACCTACAATGAGCAGTTCTTC.

This clonotype has only a few counts. The J gene is TRBJ1-4, the V gene TRBV6-1; D unclear. Germline CDR1 reads MNHNS; CDR2 reads SASEGT. V lost 6 bases and J lost 4, with 9 bases in between. The CDR3 contains 13 residues. The chain's CDR3 is CASSHVHNEKLFF. In DNA, the CDR3 is TGTGCCAGCAGCCACGTCCATAATGAAAAACTGTTTTTT.

This clonotype has more than one count but fewer than ten. V is TRBV5-1 and J is TRBJ1-2; D remains ambiguous. V was clipped by 0 bases and J by 10 bases, with 16 bases between them. Germline V gene sequence: CDR1 SGHRS, CDR2 YFSETQ. This CDR3 has 14 residues. The chain's CDR3 is CASSLGGVFGDYTF. The CDR3 nucleotides are TGCGCCAGCAGCTTGGGCGGGGTATTCGGTGACTACACCTTC.

This clonotype was observed a handful of times. V gene TRBV4-3 combines with J gene TRBJ2-1, with 11 bases lining up with TRBD2. This CDR3 contains 16 residues. Germline CDR1 LGHNA, CDR2 YSLEER. The V and J ends lost 0 bases and 5 bases, in that order; junction bases with no gene match: 3. CDR3 in amino acids: CASSQDSGGADNEQFF. In DNA, the CDR3 is TGCGCCAGCAGCCAAGATAGCGGGGGGGCTGACAATGAGCAGTTCTTC.

CDR3 loop: CSVEDPGGRGWTEAFF. The CDR3, as DNA: TGCAGCGTTGAAGATCCCGGAGGCAGGGGATGGACTGAAGCTTTCTTT. V usage is TRBV29-1 and J usage is TRBJ1-1; tentatively, D is TRBD1 (6 bases). Trimming cost V 0 bases and J 5 bases, with 19 bases left between them. CDR1 SQVTM and CDR2 ANQGSEA come from the germline V gene. The CDR3 runs to 16 residues.

The chain couples TRBV28 to TRBJ1-1; weak D call: TRBD1 (6 bases). The germline V and J ends were trimmed by 2 bases and 6 bases, with 22 bases remaining between them. Germline loops: CDR1 MDHEN, CDR2 SYDVKM. The CDR3 contains 17 residues. The CDR3 region has the DNA TGTGCCAGCAGTTTACTCATGCGGGGGGCTTGGGCCTCTGAAGCTTTCTTT. Translation: CASSLLMRGAWASEAFF.

This chain links TRBV4-2 with TRBJ2-7; TRBD2 matches 8 bases. CDR1 is LGHNA, CDR2 YNFKEQ, per germline. With 3 bases clipped from V and 0 bases from J, the junction kept 16 bases outside the gene matches. The CDR3 is made up of 19 amino acids. The CDR3 loop is CASSQNLRASGLLSYEQYF. CDR3 DNA sequence: TGTGCCAGCAGCCAGAACCTAAGGGCTAGCGGGCTTCTCTCCTACGAGCAGTACTTC.

This clonotype was picked up a small number of times. V gene TRBV6-4 combines with J gene TRBJ2-3; D is perhaps TRBD1 (6 bases). With 4 bases removed from V and 0 bases from J, the gap between germline ends came to 8 bases. The CDR3 is 14 residues long. CDR1 is MRHNA and CDR2 is SNTAGT in the germline V gene. Written as DNA, the CDR3 is TGTGCCAGCAGTGCGGACAGAAGCACAGATACGCAGTATTTT. Translating gives CASSADRSTDTQYF.

This clonotype showed up just a few times. V is TRBV27 and J is TRBJ2-7, with no clear D. The CDR3 runs to 14 residues. V was shortened by 6 bases and J by 4 bases, with 16 bases between the two germline ends. The germline gives CDR1 MNHEY, CDR2 SMNVEV (reference sequence). The CDR3 region is CASSQKGGRYEQYF. In DNA, the CDR3 is TGTGCCAGCAGCCAGAAGGGCGGCAGGTACGAGCAGTACTTC.

The chain carries TRBV28 and TRBJ2-7, with D unclear. Trimming took off 4 bases at V and 6 bases at J, with 7 bases between the two ends. The germline gives CDR1 MDHEN, CDR2 SYDVKM. The CDR3 runs to 11 residues. The CDR3 protein is CASSYESEQYF. The CDR3 region has the DNA TGTGCCAGCAGTTACGAGTCCGAGCAGTACTTC.

This clonotype was detected ten times or more. J is TRBJ2-5 and V is TRBV7-9; D is uncertain. Germline V CDR1 and CDR2: SEHNR, FQNEAQ (reference sequence). V lost 2 bases, J lost 2 bases, and 12 bases lay in between. The length of the CDR3 is 15 residues. The CDR3 DNA follows: TGTGCCAGCAGCTTACTCCCGGAGTGGCAAGAGACCCAGTACTTC. Translated: CASSLLPEWQETQYF.

The chain recombines TRBV7-2 with TRBJ2-7, with 8 nucleotides matching TRBD2. The V gene end was trimmed by 1 base and the J gene end by 5 bases; junction bases not matched to a gene: 7. This CDR3 has 15 amino acids. Germline CDR1 is SGHTA and CDR2 is FQGNSA. The CDR3 region has the DNA TGTGCCAGCAGCTTAGTAGTTAGCGGGATCGACGAGCAGTACTTC. Protein sequence: CASSLVVSGIDEQYF.